The present T cell receptor (beta chain) was sequenced within a study of cytomegalovirus exposure and HLA in healthy donors. From germline, CDR1 is SGHRS and CDR2 YFSETQ. This CDR3 has 12 residues. As to this clone: Antigen: not known.

PCR was performed using 60 Vbeta and 13 Jbeta primers. Data came from immunoSEQ multiplex PCR; TCRdb stores just in-frame clones and leaves some out. The sample comprises under 45,000 clones, around two thirds of which are singletons, and around 8.7% rests with the top ten. Whole-study findings and limits: Sequencing had likely introduced a cluster of highly shared sequence variants as an artifact.

This TCR derives from a human donor in good health. The chain has TRBV5-1 and TRBJ1-2; tentatively, D is TRBD1 (5 bases). Input material: PBMCs. DNA for the CDR3: TGCGGGGTACAGGAAGCTAACTATGGCTACACCTTC. It codes for CGVQEANYGYTF.